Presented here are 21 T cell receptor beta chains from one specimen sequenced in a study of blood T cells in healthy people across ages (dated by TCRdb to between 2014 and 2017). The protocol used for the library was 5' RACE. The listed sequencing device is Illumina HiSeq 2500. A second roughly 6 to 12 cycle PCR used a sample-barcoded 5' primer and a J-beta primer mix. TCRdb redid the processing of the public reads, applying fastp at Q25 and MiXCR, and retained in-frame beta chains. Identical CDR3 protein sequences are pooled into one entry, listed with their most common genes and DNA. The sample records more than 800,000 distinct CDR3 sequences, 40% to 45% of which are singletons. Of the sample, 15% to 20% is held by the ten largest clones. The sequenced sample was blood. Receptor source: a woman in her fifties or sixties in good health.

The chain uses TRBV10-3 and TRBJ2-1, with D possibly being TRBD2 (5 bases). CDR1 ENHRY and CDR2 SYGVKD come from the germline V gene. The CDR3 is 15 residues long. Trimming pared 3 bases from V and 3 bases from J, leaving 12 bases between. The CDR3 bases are TGTGCCATCAGTGATTATACCCGGGACTACAATGAGCAGTTCTTC. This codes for CAISDYTRDYNEQFF.

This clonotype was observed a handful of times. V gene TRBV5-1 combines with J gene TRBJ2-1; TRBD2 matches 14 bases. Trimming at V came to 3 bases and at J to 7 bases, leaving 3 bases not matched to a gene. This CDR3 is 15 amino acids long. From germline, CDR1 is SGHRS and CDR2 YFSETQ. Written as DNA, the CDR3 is TGCGCCAGCAGCTGGGGACTAGCGGGAGAAAATGAGCAGTTCTTC. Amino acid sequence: CASSWGLAGENEQFF. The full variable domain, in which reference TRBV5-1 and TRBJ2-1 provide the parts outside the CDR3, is KAGVTQTPRYLIKTRGQQVTLSCSPISGHRSVSWYQQTPGQGLQFLFEYFSETQRNKGNFPGRFSGRQFSNSRSEMNVSTLELGDSALYLCASSWGLAGENEQFFGPGTRLTVL.

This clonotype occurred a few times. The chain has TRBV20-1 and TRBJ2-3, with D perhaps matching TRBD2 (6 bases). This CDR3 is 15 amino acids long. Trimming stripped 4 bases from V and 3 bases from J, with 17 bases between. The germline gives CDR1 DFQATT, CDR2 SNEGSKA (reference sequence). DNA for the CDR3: TGCAGTGCTACCCAAGCCGGAGGGAAGACAGATACGCAGTATTTT. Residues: CSATQAGGKTDTQYF.

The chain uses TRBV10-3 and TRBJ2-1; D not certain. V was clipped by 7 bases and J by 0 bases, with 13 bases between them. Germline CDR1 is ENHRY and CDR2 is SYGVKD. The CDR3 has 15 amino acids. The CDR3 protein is CAIKSGSSSYNEQFF. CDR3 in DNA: TGTGCCATCAAATCAGGTTCGAGCTCCTACAATGAGCAGTTCTTC.

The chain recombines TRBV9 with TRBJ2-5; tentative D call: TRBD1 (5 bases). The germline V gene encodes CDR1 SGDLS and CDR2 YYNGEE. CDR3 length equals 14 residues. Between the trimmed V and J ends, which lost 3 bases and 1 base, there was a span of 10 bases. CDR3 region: CASSDLRAQETQYF. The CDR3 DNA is TGTGCCAGCAGCGATCTCAGGGCCCAAGAGACCCAGTACTTC.

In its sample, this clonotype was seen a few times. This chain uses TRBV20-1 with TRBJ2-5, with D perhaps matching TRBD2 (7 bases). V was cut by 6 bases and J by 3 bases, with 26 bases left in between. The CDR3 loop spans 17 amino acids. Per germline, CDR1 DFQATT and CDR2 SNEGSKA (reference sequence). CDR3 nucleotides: TGCAGTGCCAGGGGCGTCTTGGGTCTAGCGGAGAAAGAGACCCAGTACTTC. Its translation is CSARGVLGLAEKETQYF.

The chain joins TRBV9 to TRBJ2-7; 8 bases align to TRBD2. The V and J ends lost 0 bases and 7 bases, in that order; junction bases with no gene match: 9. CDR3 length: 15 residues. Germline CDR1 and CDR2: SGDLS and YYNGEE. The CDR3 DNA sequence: TGTGCCAGCAGCGTAGTGCGAGCGGGAGTAGGAGAGCAGTACTTC. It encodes CASSVVRAGVGEQYF. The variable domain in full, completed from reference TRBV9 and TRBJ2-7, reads DSGVTQTPKHLITATGQRVTLRCSPRSGDLSVYWYQQSLDQGLQFLIQYYNGEERAKGNILERFSAQQFPDLHSELNLSSLELGDSALYFCASSVVRAGVGEQYFGPGTRLTVT.

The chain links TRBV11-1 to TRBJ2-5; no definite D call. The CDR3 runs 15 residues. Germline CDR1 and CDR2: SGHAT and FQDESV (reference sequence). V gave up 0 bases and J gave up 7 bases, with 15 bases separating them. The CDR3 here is CASSLAGPAATTQYF. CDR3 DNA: TGTGCCAGCAGCTTAGCAGGGCCCGCCGCCACGACCCAGTACTTC.

The CDR3 spells CASRRDISTDTQYF. Here the CDR3 DNA reads TGTGCCAGCAGGAGGGACATTAGCACAGATACGCAGTATTTT. The chain couples TRBV3-1 to TRBJ2-3, with a weak D call TRBD1 (6 bases). The CDR3 is 14 amino acids. The germline gives CDR1 LGHDT, CDR2 YNNKEL (reference sequence). V was shortened by 6 bases and J by 0 bases, with 10 bases between the two germline ends.

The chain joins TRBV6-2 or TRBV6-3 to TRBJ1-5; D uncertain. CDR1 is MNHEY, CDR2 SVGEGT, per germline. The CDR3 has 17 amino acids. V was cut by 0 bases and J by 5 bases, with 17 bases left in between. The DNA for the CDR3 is TGTGCCAGCAGTTACTCTCCGGCAGTCTATAACTATCAGCCCCAGCATTTT. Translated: CASSYSPAVYNYQPQHF.

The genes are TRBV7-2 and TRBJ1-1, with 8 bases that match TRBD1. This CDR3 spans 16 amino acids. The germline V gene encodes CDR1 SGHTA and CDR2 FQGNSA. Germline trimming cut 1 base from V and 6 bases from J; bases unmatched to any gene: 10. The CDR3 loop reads CASSLGLATGAAEAFF. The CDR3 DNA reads TGTGCCAGCAGCTTAGGTTTGGCGACAGGGGCGGCTGAAGCTTTCTTT.

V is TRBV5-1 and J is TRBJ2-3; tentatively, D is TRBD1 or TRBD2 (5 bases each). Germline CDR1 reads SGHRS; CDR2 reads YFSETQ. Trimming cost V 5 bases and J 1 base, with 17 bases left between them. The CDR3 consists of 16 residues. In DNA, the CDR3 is TGCGCCAGCAGGCGAACCCAGGGAGTCGGCACAGATACGCAGTATTTT. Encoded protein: CASRRTQGVGTDTQYF.

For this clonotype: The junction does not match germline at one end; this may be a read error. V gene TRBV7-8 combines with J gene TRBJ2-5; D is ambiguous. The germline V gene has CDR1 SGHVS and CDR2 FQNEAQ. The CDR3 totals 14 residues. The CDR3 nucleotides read TGTGCCAGCAGCGTAGCTTACAGCCAAGAGACCCAGTACTTC. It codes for CASSVAYSQETQYF.

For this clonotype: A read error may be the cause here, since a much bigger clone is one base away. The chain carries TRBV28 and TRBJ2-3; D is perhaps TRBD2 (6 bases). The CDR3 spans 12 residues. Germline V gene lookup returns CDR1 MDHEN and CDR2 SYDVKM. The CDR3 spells CVSSSGLDTQYF. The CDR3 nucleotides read TGTGTCAGCAGTTCGGGACTAGATACGCAGTATTTT.

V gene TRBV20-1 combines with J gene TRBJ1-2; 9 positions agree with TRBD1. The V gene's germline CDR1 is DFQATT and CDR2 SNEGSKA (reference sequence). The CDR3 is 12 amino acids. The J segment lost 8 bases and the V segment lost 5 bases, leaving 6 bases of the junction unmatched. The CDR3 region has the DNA TGCAGTGCTCCACAGGGGGCGCGGGGCTACACCTTC. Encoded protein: CSAPQGARGYTF.

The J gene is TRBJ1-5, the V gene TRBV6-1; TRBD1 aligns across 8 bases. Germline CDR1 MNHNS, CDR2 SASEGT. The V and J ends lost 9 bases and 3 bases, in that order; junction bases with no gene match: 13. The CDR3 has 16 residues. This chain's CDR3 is CASRDVHQGANQPQHF. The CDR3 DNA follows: TGTGCCAGTCGGGACGTACATCAGGGGGCCAATCAGCCCCAGCATTTT.

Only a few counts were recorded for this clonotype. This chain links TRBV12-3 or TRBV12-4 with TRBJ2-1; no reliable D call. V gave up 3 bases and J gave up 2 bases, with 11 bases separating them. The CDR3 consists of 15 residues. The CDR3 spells CASSLNSQPYNEQFF. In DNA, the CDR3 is TGTGCCAGCAGTTTGAACAGTCAGCCCTACAATGAGCAGTTCTTC.

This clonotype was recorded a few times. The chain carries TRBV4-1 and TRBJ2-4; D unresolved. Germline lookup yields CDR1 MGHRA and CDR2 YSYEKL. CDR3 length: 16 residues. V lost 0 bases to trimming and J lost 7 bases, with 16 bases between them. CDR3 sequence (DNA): TGCGCCAGCAGCCAAGATCCTGCGGCATCCGGGAACATTCAGTACTTC. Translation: CASSQDPAASGNIQYF.

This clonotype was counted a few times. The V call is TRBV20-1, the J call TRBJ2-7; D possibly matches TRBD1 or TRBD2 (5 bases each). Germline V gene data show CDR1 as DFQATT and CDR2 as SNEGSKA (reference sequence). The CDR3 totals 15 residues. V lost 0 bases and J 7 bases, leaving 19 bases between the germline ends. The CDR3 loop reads CSARDPRDPIGEQYF. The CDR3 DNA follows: TGCAGTGCTAGAGATCCCCGGGACCCCATAGGGGAGCAGTACTTC.

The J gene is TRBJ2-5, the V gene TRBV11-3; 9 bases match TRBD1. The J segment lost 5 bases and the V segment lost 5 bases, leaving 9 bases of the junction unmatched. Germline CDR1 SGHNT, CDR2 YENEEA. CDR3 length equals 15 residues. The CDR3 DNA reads TGTGCCAGCAGCCCGGGGACAGGGTCCGGGGAGACCCAGTACTTC. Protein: CASSPGTGSGETQYF.

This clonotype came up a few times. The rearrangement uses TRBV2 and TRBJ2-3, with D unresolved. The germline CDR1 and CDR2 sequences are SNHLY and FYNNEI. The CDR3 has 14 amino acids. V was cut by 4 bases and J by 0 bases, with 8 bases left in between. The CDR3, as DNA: TGTGCCAGCAGTGCGGACGGCAGCACAGATACGCAGTATTTT. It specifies CASSADGSTDTQYF. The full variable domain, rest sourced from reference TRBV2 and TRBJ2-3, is EPEVTQTPSHQVTQMGQEVILRCVPISNHLYFYWYRQILGQKVEFLVSFYNNEISEKSEIFDDQFSVERPDGSNFTLKIRSTKLEDSAMYFCASSADGSTDTQYFGPGTRLTVL.